The 7 T cell receptor beta chains below all came from one sample that was sequenced in a study of cytomegalovirus exposure and HLA in healthy donors. PCR employed 60 Vbeta and 13 Jbeta primers. Using immunoSEQ multiplex PCR, the repertoire was profiled, and TCRdb retains in-frame clones only, with some absent. The data hold roughly 190,000 clones, with roughly 80% observed a single time. What was sequenced was PBMCs. Receptor source: a woman under 30 in good health and CMV-seronegative.

The chain couples TRBV11-2 to TRBJ2-7, with TRBD1 matching 10 bases. The junction had 10 bases not matched to a gene; V was cut back by 4 bases and J by 4 bases. The germline CDR1 and CDR2 sequences are SGHAT and FQNNGV. The CDR3 sequence is 16 residues long. Here the CDR3 reads CASSSASGQGGYEQYF. The CDR3 DNA reads TGTGCCAGCAGCTCCGCCTCCGGACAGGGGGGATACGAGCAGTACTTC.

The chain carries TRBV6-6 and TRBJ2-3; 10 bases are a match to TRBD1. The CDR3 is made up of 14 amino acids. Germline trimming cut 7 bases from V and 6 bases from J; bases unmatched to any gene: 7. The germline V gene has CDR1 MNHNY and CDR2 SVGAGI (reference sequence). CDR3 sequence (DNA): TGTGCCAGCACTCGGGACAGGGGCCCCGATACGCAGTATTTT. This codes for CASTRDRGPDTQYF.

V is TRBV4-3 and J is TRBJ2-3; 8 nucleotides align to TRBD1. V was clipped by 6 bases and J by 5 bases; unmatched bases: 4. The germline gives CDR1 LGHNA, CDR2 YSLEER. The CDR3 consists of 13 residues. In nucleotides, the CDR3 is TGCGCCAGCAGTGATGACAGGGGAGATACGCAGTATTTT. This sequence encodes CASSDDRGDTQYF.

The CDR3 region has the DNA TGTGCCAGCAGCATCGCCCCCCTCGGGAACACTGAAGCTTTCTTT. It translates to CASSIAPLGNTEAFF. The chain joins TRBV9 to TRBJ1-1; D unclear. Trimming cost V 4 bases and J 1 base, with 14 bases left between them. Germline CDR1 and CDR2: SGDLS and YYNGEE. The CDR3 has 15 residues.

The V call is TRBV19, the J call TRBJ1-1; TRBD1 matches 9 bases. CDR1 is LNHDA, CDR2 SQIVND, per germline (reference sequence). The CDR3 has 14 amino acids. After removal of 5 bases from V and 13 bases from J, the junction contained 14 bases not matched to a gene. CDR3 sequence reads: CASSFLQGASWVFF. In DNA form, the CDR3 reads TGTGCCAGTAGTTTCTTACAGGGGGCGAGTTGGGTTTTCTTT.

This chain uses TRBV28 with TRBJ2-6; D not resolved. The V and J ends lost 9 bases and 0 bases respectively, with 6 bases between them. Per the germline V gene, CDR1 is MDHEN and CDR2 is SYDVKM. This CDR3 spans 13 amino acids. The chain's CDR3 is CASGTSGANVLTF. The CDR3 coding sequence is TGTGCCAGTGGCACCTCTGGGGCCAACGTCCTGACTTTC.

The rearrangement joins TRBV2 to TRBJ2-7; TRBD2 might be the D (6 bases). V was trimmed by 7 bases and J by 9 bases, leaving 22 bases between them. Germline CDR1 SNHLY, CDR2 FYNNEI. CDR3 size: 14 residues. Here the CDR3 reads CASTPAGNDNRQYF. In DNA form, the CDR3 reads TGTGCCAGCACCCCAGCGGGTAACGATAATAGGCAGTACTTC.